This is a list of T cell receptor beta chains from one sample in a study of blood T cell repertoires in COVID-19. Some clones are missing from TCRdb's copy, which holds only in-frame ones; the method was immunoSEQ multiplex PCR. The data contain 140,000 to 150,000 clones, over 80% of them seen just once; the ten biggest clones take up around 3.1%. The sequenced sample consisted of peripheral blood. These receptors all come from a woman in her 40s with active or convalescent COVID-19. The CDR3 runs from the conserved cysteine through the conserved F or W. The listing skips clone size in some rows; elsewhere it reads once, few, many or a size class.

v_gene: TRBV19; abundance: NA; j_gene: TRBJ1-1; CDR3aa: CASNPGGGVNTEAFF
v_gene: TRBV15; abundance: NA; j_gene: TRBJ2-5; CDR3aa: CATSSGGIASGRAGETQYF
v_gene: TRBV5-1; abundance: NA; j_gene: TRBJ1-5; CDR3aa: CASSLGQGANQPQHF
v_gene: TRBV6-6; abundance: NA; j_gene: TRBJ2-5; CDR3aa: CASSYSTEPQYF
v_gene: TRBV6-5; abundance: NA; j_gene: TRBJ1-1; CDR3aa: CASSPPTGRAFF
v_gene: TRBV6-2/TRBV6-3; abundance: few; j_gene: TRBJ1-2; CDR3aa: CASSYGTGSVYGYTF
v_gene: TRBV28; abundance: NA; j_gene: TRBJ2-1; CDR3aa: CASSVPSGINEQFF
v_gene: TRBV7-9; abundance: few; j_gene: TRBJ1-6; CDR3aa: CASSAGQGFYNSPLHF
v_gene: TRBV10-3; abundance: NA; j_gene: TRBJ2-2; CDR3aa: CAIRQGGDGELFF
v_gene: TRBV6-2/TRBV6-3; abundance: NA; j_gene: TRBJ2-1; CDR3aa: CASSYRLGTSGRRSSYNEQFF
v_gene: TRBV6-5; abundance: NA; j_gene: TRBJ1-1; CDR3aa: CASRFTPNTEAFF
v_gene: TRBV5-1; abundance: NA; j_gene: TRBJ2-1; CDR3aa: CASSLGAGNNEQFF
v_gene: TRBV6-2/TRBV6-3; abundance: NA; j_gene: TRBJ2-3; CDR3aa: CASSRDSAWPDTQYF
v_gene: TRBV11-3; abundance: once; j_gene: TRBJ2-4; CDR3aa: CASSLEGIRPAPQYF
v_gene: TRBV11-2; abundance: few; j_gene: TRBJ2-3; CDR3aa: CASRGGRWSTDTQYF
v_gene: TRBV3-1/TRBV3-2; abundance: NA; j_gene: TRBJ2-2; CDR3aa: CASSPPVGTSETGELFF
v_gene: TRBV5-8; abundance: NA; j_gene: TRBJ2-4; CDR3aa: CASSFHYSLAKNIQYF
v_gene: TRBV4-3; abundance: NA; j_gene: TRBJ1-1; CDR3aa: CASSQGRQGRGTEAFF
v_gene: TRBV27; abundance: few; j_gene: TRBJ1-1; CDR3aa: CASSSRSYTEAFF
v_gene: TRBV2; abundance: NA; j_gene: TRBJ1-5; CDR3aa: CASSARNSNQPQHF
v_gene: TRBV3-1/TRBV3-2; abundance: NA; j_gene: TRBJ2-1; CDR3aa: CASSQRGCYRKMTVSVENEQFF
v_gene: TRBV30; abundance: NA; j_gene: TRBJ1-2; CDR3aa: CAWSVPGRVYGYTF
v_gene: TRBV7-9; abundance: NA; j_gene: TRBJ2-7; CDR3aa: CASSPRAFYYEQYF
v_gene: TRBV20-1; abundance: once; j_gene: TRBJ2-2; CDR3aa: CSASASGSTGELFF
v_gene: TRBV30; abundance: NA; j_gene: TRBJ1-2; CDR3aa: CAGPGQGGPNYGYTF
v_gene: TRBV5-4; abundance: NA; j_gene: TRBJ1-2; CDR3aa: CASSSSKTGNYGYTF